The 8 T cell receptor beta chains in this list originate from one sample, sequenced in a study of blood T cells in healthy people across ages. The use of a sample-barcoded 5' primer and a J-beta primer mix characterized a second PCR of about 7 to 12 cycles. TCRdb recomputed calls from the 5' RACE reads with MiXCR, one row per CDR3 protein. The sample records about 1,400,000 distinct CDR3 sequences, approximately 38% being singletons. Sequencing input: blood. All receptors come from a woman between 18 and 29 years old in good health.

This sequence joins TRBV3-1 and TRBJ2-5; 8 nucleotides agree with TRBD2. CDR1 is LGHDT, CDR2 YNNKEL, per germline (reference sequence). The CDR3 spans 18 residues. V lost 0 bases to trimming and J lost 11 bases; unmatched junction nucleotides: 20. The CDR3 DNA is TGTGCCAGCAGCCAAGATTTCGGGCGCTCGGGACTAGGTATGGAGCAGTACTTC. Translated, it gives CASSQDFGRSGLGMEQYF.

The CDR3 loop reads CSARRGQQSYEQYF. CDR3 coding DNA: TGCAGTGCTAGGAGGGGCCAGCAATCCTACGAGCAGTACTTC. The chain employs TRBV20-1 and TRBJ2-7; D could derive from TRBD1 or TRBD2 (5 bases each). The CDR3 extends over 14 amino acids. CDR1 and CDR2 from the germline V gene are DFQATT and SNEGSKA (reference sequence). V shed 3 bases and J shed 1 base, with 13 bases lying between them.

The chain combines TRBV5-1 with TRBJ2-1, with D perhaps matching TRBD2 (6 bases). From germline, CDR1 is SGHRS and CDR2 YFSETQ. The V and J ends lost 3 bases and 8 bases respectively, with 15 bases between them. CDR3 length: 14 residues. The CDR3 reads CASSWTDSGYEQFF. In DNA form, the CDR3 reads TGCGCCAGCAGCTGGACCGACAGCGGGTATGAGCAGTTCTTC.

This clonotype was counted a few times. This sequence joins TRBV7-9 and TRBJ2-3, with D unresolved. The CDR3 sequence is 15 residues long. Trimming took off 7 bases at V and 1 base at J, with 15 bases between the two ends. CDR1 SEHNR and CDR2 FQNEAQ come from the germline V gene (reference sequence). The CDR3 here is CASIPPGLGTDTQYF. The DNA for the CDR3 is TGTGCCAGCATTCCCCCCGGTCTGGGCACAGATACGCAGTATTTT.

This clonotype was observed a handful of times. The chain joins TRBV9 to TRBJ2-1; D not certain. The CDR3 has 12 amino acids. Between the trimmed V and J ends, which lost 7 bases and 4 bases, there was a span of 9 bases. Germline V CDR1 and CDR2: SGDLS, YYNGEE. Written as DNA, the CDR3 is TGTGCCAGCCAGACGGATTACAATGAGCAGTTCTTC. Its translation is CASQTDYNEQFF.

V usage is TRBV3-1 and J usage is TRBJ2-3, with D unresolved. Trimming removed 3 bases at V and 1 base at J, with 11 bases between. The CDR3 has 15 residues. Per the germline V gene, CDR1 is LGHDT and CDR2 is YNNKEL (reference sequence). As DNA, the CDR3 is TGTGCCAGCAGCCATGGGAACGTGGGCACAGATACGCAGTATTTT. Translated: CASSHGNVGTDTQYF.

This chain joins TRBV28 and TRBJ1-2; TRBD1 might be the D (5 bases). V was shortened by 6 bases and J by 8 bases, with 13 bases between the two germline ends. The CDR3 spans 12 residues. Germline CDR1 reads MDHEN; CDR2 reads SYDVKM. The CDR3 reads CASRWDPMGYTF. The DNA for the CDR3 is TGTGCCAGCAGATGGGACCCCATGGGCTACACCTTC.

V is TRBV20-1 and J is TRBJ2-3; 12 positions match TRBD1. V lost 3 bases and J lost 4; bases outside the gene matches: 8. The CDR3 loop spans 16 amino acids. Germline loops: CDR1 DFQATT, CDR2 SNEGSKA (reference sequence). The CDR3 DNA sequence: TGCAGTGCTAGTGGAGTGGGGACAGGGGGCGCAGATACGCAGTATTTT. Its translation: CSASGVGTGGADTQYF.